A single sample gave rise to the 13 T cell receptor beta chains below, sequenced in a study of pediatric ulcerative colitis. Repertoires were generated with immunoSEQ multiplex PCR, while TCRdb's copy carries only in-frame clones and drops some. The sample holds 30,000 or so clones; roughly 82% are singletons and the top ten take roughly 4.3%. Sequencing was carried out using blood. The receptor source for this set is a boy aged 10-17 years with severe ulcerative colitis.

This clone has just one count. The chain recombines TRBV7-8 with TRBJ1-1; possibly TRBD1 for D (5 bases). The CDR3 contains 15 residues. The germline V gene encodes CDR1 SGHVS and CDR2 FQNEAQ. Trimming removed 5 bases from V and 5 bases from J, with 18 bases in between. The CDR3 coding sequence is TGTGCCAGCAGCCCCACGCCAGGGAGGTTTACTGAAGCTTTCTTT. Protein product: CASSPTPGRFTEAFF.

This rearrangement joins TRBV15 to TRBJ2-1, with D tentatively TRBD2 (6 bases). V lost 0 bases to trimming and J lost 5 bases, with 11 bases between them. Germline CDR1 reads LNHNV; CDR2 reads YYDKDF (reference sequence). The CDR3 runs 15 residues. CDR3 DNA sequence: TGTGCCACCAGCAGAGAGACGACTAGTCACAATGAGCAGTTCTTC. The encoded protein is CATSRETTSHNEQFF.

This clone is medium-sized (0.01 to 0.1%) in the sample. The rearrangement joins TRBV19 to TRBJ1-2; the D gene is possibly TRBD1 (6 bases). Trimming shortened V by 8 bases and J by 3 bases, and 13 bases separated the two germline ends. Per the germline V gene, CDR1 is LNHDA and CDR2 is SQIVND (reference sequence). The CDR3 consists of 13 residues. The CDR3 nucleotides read TGTGCCAGTGGCCTCAGGACAGACTATGGCTACACCTTC. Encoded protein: CASGLRTDYGYTF.

CDR3 bases: TGTGCCTCCCACAATTCAGGTTTTAGCCTAAACACCGGGGAGCTGTTTTTT. Encoded protein: CASHNSGFSLNTGELFF. J is TRBJ2-2 and V is TRBV27, with D unclear. Germline-derived CDR1 and CDR2 are MNHEY and SMNVEV (reference sequence). The V end lost 11 bases, the J end lost 2 bases, and 24 bases lay between the germline ends. The CDR3 is made up of 17 amino acids.

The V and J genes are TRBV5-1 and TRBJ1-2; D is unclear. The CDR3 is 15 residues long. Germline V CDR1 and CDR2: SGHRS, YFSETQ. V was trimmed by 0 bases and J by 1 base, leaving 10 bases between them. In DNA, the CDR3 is TGCGCCAGCAGCTTGGACGGGTGGGATAACTATGGCTACACCTTC. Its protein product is CASSLDGWDNYGYTF.

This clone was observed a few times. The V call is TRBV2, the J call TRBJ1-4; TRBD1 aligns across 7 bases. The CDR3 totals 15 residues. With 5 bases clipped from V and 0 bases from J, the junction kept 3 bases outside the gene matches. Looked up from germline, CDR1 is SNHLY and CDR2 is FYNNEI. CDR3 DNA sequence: TGTGCCAGCAGTACTGGACAGGCAACTAATGAAAAACTGTTTTTT. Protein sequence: CASSTGQATNEKLFF.

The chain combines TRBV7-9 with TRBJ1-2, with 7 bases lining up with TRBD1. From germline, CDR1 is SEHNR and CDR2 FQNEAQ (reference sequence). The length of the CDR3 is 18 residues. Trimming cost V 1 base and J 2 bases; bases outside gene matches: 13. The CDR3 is CASSLDRQGSLYNYGYTF. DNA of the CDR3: TGTGCCAGCAGCTTAGATCGACAGGGTTCGCTTTACAACTATGGCTACACCTTC.

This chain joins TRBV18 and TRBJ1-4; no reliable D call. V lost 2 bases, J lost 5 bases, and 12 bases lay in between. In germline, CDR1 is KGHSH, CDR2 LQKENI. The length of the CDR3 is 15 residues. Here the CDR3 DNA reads TGTGCCAGCTCACCAGAAGGGAGAACCAATGAAAAACTGTTTTTT. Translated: CASSPEGRTNEKLFF.

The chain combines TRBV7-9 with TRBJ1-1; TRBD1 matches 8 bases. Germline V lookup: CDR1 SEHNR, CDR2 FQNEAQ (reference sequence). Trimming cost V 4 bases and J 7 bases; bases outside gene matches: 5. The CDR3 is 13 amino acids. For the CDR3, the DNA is TGTGCCAGCAGCTCAGGGGGCAACGGTGAAGCTTTCTTT. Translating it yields CASSSGGNGEAFF. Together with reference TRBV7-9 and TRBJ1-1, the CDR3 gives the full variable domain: DTGVSQNPRHKITKRGQNVTFRCDPISEHNRLYWYRQTLGQGPEFLTYFQNEAQLEKSRLLSDRFSAERPKGSFSTLEIQRTEQGDSAMYLCASSSGGNGEAFFGQGTRLTVV.

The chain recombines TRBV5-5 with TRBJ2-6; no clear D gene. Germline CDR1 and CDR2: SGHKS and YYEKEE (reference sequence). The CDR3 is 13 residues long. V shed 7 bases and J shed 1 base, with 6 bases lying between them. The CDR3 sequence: CASHLSGANVLTF. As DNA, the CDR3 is TGTGCCAGCCACTTATCTGGGGCCAACGTCCTGACTTTC.

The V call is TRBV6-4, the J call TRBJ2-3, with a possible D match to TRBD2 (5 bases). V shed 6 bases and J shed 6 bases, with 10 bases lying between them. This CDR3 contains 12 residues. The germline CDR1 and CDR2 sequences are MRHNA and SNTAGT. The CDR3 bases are TGTGCCAGCAGCGAAACGGGGGATACGCAGTATTTT. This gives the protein CASSETGDTQYF.

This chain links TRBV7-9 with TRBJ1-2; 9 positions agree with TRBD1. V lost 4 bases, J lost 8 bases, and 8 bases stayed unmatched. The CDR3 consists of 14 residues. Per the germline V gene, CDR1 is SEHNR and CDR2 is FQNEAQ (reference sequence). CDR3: CASSSGQGIGGYTF. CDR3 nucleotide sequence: TGTGCCAGCAGCTCGGGACAGGGCATCGGAGGCTACACCTTC.

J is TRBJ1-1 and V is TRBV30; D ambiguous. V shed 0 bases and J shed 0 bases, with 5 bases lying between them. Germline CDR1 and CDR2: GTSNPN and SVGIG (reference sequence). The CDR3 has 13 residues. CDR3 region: CAWSVSVNTEAFF. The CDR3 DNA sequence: TGTGCCTGGAGTGTAAGTGTGAACACTGAAGCTTTCTTT.